The rows below give T cell receptor beta chains drawn from one sample of a study of shared clonotypes between healthy human individuals. The method was immunoSEQ multiplex PCR; TCRdb's version includes in-frame clones alone and lacks a portion of them. The profile shows more than 900,000 clones, 70% to 80% of them singletons. The sequenced sample consisted of memory CD4+ T cells from PBMCs. The receptor source for this set is a man younger than 30 in good health. Some clones in this sample may be carry-over from other donors' samples. Each CDR3 is given with its conserved first and last residue. D genes are given only for firm matches. A clone size is listed for some rows: how often the clone was seen (once, few, many), or a class if it is expanded.

TRBJ2-5 TRBD1 TRBV4-2 few TGTGCCAGCAGCCAAGCCGACAGGGACGGAGAGACCCAGTACTTC CASSQADRDGETQYF
TRBJ2-5 TRBD2 TRBV19 NA TGTGCCAGTAGCCAGTATCTAGCGGGAGGTGGAGAGACCCAGTACTTC CASSQYLAGGGETQYF
TRBJ2-7 TRBD2 TRBV5-1 NA TGCGCCAGCAGCTTGGCCCCGACTAGCGGTGCCTACGAGCAGTACTTC CASSLAPTSGAYEQYF
TRBJ2-3 TRBD2 TRBV4-2 NA TGTGCCAGCAGCCCCCGAGAAGTAGCGGGGAGCACAGATACGCAGTATTTT CASSPREVAGSTDTQYF
TRBJ2-3 NA TRBV7-8 NA TGTGCCAGCAGCCCAACCTCCCGGACAGATACGCAGTATTTT CASSPTSRTDTQYF
TRBJ1-2 NA TRBV6-5 NA TGTGCCAGCAGTCCTGCGGTAAACTATGGCTACACCTTC CASSPAVNYGYTF
TRBJ2-2 NA TRBV6-1 NA TGTGCCAGCAGCGACCAGACCAACACCGGGGAGCTGTTTTTT CASSDQTNTGELFF
TRBJ1-4 NA TRBV10-2 NA TGCGCCAGCAGTGAGTCGCAGGGTAGCGGCAAACTGTTTTTT CASSESQGSGKLFF
TRBJ2-7 TRBD2 TRBV7-2 few TGTGCCAGCAGTGCGTCCGGGACTAGCGGCAACGAGCAGTACTTC CASSASGTSGNEQYF
TRBJ2-3 TRBD2 TRBV11-2 NA TGTGCCAGCAGCTTGTCGGGCGGGAGGGCCTTGGATACGCAGTATTTT CASSLSGGRALDTQYF
TRBJ2-2 NA TRBV2 NA TGTGCCAGCAGTGTACAGGGAGTGGACGGGGAGCTGTTTTTT CASSVQGVDGELFF
TRBJ2-1 NA TRBV28 NA TGTGCCAGCTCCTCGGGACTCACCTACAATGAGCAGTTCTTC CASSSGLTYNEQFF
TRBJ2-7 TRBD2 TRBV5-6 NA TGTGCCAGCAGGGAAAGCGGGAGAAGAACCTACGAGCAGTACTTC CASRESGRRTYEQYF
TRBJ2-3 TRBD1 TRBV28 NA TGTGCCAGCAGTTCCAAATCCGGGACAGGTCCCACAGATACGCAGTATTTT CASSSKSGTGPTDTQYF
TRBJ2-7 NA TRBV28 NA TGTGCCAGCGGAATGAGGGGACTTCAGTCCTACGAGCAGTACTTC CASGMRGLQSYEQYF
TRBJ2-3 NA TRBV11-2 NA TGTGCCAGCAGCCGAGGGGCGGGAAGCACAGATACGCAGTATTTT CASSRGAGSTDTQYF
TRBJ2-3 NA TRBV30 NA TGTGCCTGGAGCCCCGGGACACTCGGGTTAGATACGCAGTATTTT CAWSPGTLGLDTQYF
TRBJ2-1 TRBD1 TRBV7-3 NA TGTGCCAGCAGCTTAACGACAGGGAACCGGGATGAGCAGTTCTTC CASSLTTGNRDEQFF
TRBJ2-3 TRBD1 TRBV5-1 NA TGCGCCAGCAGCTTGATTGGGACAGAAACAGATACGCAGTATTTT CASSLIGTETDTQYF
TRBJ2-7 NA TRBV7-2 NA TGTGCCAGCAGCCCGTCCGACAGGTCCCTCTCCTACGAGCAGTACTTC CASSPSDRSLSYEQYF
TRBJ2-1 NA TRBV14 NA TGTGCCAGCAGCCAAGATAGTGGGCGCAACTACAATGAGCAGTTCTTC CASSQDSGRNYNEQFF
TRBJ2-6 NA TRBV2 once TGTGCCAGCAGTGAGGGGGTTGGGGCCAACGTCCTGACTTTC CASSEGVGANVLTF
TRBJ1-5 NA TRBV28 NA TGTGCCAGCCGCGGGGGGGATCGTCCCCAGCATTTT CASRGGDRPQHF
TRBJ2-5 TRBD2 TRBV6-5 NA TGTGCCAGCAGCTCCGGACTAGCGGGAGAGACCCAGTACTTC CASSSGLAGETQYF
TRBJ2-7 TRBD2 TRBV19 NA TGTGCCAGTAGCGGACTAGCGGGATTCGGGTACGAGCAGTACTTC CASSGLAGFGYEQYF
TRBJ2-1 TRBD2 TRBV30 few TGTGCCGCTGAAACCCGGGGGCGGGAGGGTCGGTACAATGAGCAGTTCTTC CAAETRGREGRYNEQFF
TRBJ1-3 NA TRBV18 NA TGTGCCAGCTCACCGGAGGGCGGACTCTCTGGGAACACCATATATTTT CASSPEGGLSGNTIYF
TRBJ2-7 TRBD1 TRBV7-9 NA TGTGCCAGCAGCTTTCTGGGACAGAGGAGCTCCTACGAGCAGTACTTC CASSFLGQRSSYEQYF
TRBJ2-2 NA TRBV2 NA TGTGCCAGCAGTGAGATTAAGACCGGGGAGCTGTTTTTT CASSEIKTGELFF
TRBJ2-2 TRBD1 TRBV6-1 NA TGTGCCAGCAGGGGACAGGGGATGAACACCGGGGAGCTGTTTTTT CASRGQGMNTGELFF
TRBJ1-4 NA TRBV6-1 NA TGTGCCAGCAGTGGTACGGGGGAAAAACTGTTTTTT CASSGTGEKLFF
TRBJ2-2 NA TRBV9 once TGTGCCAGCAGCGTAGGGGGGCTACGTACCGGGGAGCTGTTTTTT CASSVGGLRTGELFF
TRBJ1-5 NA TRBV2 NA TGTGCCAGCAAGAGGGAACAGGGTAGTCAGCCCCAGCATTTT CASKREQGSQPQHF
TRBJ2-7 TRBD2 TRBV4-1 NA TGCGCCAGCAGCCAAGACCCCACGGGAGGGGAGCAGTACTTC CASSQDPTGGEQYF
TRBJ2-1 NA TRBV4-2 NA TGTGCCAGCAGCCAAGATAACAGGAATTCAGAGCAGTTCTTC CASSQDNRNSEQFF
TRBJ1-1 NA TRBV6-5 many TGTGCCAGCAGACCTCGACCGCCGGCAGAAGCTTTCTTT CASRPRPPAEAFF
TRBJ1-3 NA TRBV21-1 NA TGTGCCAGCAGCAAAGCGCTTTGGGACAGACTTAACCTTTCTGGAAACACCATATATTTT CASSKALWDRLNLSGNTIYF